This TCR beta chain was sequenced in a study of blood T cell repertoires in COVID-19. Overall study: The United States, Italy and Spain were the sources of the acute and convalescent COVID-19 samples. In each case, the material was cDNA or gDNA derived from T cells, B-cell-depleted T cells, or PBMCs.

Authors' analysis steps: Scientists estimated how many nucleated cells there were by amplifying reference gene primers. Assay: immunoSEQ multiplex PCR; the TCRdb copy retains only in-frame clones and omits some. V, J and clone size are taken as reported in that table, and D and trimming were inferred from the DNA itself. The sample includes about 110,000 clones, approximately 82% of them seen just once. CDR3 length: 17 amino acids. Germline V lookup: CDR1 MGHRA, CDR2 YSYEKL. V lost 0 bases and J lost 7; bases outside the gene matches: 4. Sequencing was performed on peripheral blood. This sequence was found in a woman older than 75 with active or convalescent COVID-19. This sequence joins TRBV4-1 and TRBJ2-1; the match to TRBD2 covers 15 bases. Written as DNA, the CDR3 is TGCGCCAGCAGCCAAGAAGTTGGGACTAGCGGGAGGAATGAGCAGTTCTTC. Translated, it gives CASSQEVGTSGRNEQFF.